The 3 T cell receptor beta chains in this list originate from one sample, sequenced in a study of blood T cell repertoires in COVID-19. The method was immunoSEQ multiplex PCR; TCRdb's version includes in-frame clones alone and lacks a portion of them. Of around 64,000 clones listed, roughly 85% are singletons. The specimen was peripheral blood. The receptors shown here come from a man in his sixties with acute or convalescent COVID-19.

J is TRBJ1-5 and V is TRBV2, with 10 bases aligning to TRBD1. The CDR3 spans 16 residues. Looked up from germline, CDR1 is SNHLY and CDR2 is FYNNEI. Trimming cost V 6 bases and J 2 bases; bases outside gene matches: 7. In nucleotides, the CDR3 is TGTGCCAGCAGCCACAGGACAGGGGGTGGCAATCAGCCCCAGCATTTT. Amino acid sequence: CASSHRTGGGNQPQHF.

The rearrangement links TRBV29-1 to TRBJ1-1; D is ambiguous. CDR3 size: 12 residues. Per germline, CDR1 SQVTM and CDR2 ANQGSEA. Trimming pared 1 base from V and 5 bases from J, leaving 8 bases between. The CDR3 sequence: CSVEVSRTEAFF. The DNA of the CDR3 is TGCAGCGTTGAAGTTAGTCGAACTGAAGCTTTCTTT.

The rearrangement joins TRBV20-1 to TRBJ1-1, with a weak D call TRBD1 (5 bases). Germline CDR1 and CDR2: DFQATT and SNEGSKA (reference sequence). CDR3 length: 12 amino acids. V lost 3 bases and J 6 bases, leaving 11 bases between the germline ends. The CDR3 loop is CSASRQGAEAFF. In DNA, the CDR3 is TGCAGTGCTAGTCGTCAGGGCGCTGAAGCTTTCTTT.